The present entry profiles one T cell receptor beta chain with its context. Its antigen is currently unknown. High-throughput TCR beta sequencing covered peripheral CD8+ and CD4+ T cells. The TEMRA cells underwent FACS enrichment, while the CD8+ and CD4+ T cells underwent negative isolation. The data originate from a study of CD8 T cells in Susac syndrome. General study results and limits: The number of individuals included in the study's TCR sequencing and HLA analysis was acknowledged as relatively small.

Random hexamers were used to reverse transcribe the RNA input (roughly 0.5 to 1 ug). Amplification of TCR beta CDR3 by immunoSEQ multiplex PCR spanned 54 Vbeta and 13 Jbeta. Via MiXCR, TCRdb re-called the immunoSEQ multiplex PCR reads, giving one row per CDR3 protein. The repertoire holds 150,000 to 190,000 distinct CDR3 sequences, approximately 94% seen once, with 0.2% to 0.25% in the top ten. The CDR3 is made up of 18 amino acids. The germline CDR1 and CDR2 sequences are LNHNV and YYDKDF (reference sequence). Trimming left V 1 base short and J 4 bases short, with 22 bases between. What was sequenced was CD8+ T cells from PBMCs. V gene TRBV15 combines with J gene TRBJ1-1; D may be TRBD1 (6 bases). The TCR sequence derives from a human donor with multiple sclerosis. This chain's CDR3 is CATSRGRVSQGRTTEAFF. As DNA, the CDR3 is TGTGCCACCAGCAGAGGAAGGGTGTCACAGGGTCGGACCACTGAAGCTTTCTTT. Combining the CDR3 with reference TRBV15 and TRBJ1-1 gives the whole variable domain DAMVIQNPRYQVTQFGKPVTLSCSQTLNHNVMYWYQQKSSQAPKLLFHYYDKDFNNEADTPDNFQSRRPNTSFCFLDIRSPGLGDTAMYLCATSRGRVSQGRTTEAFFGQGTRLTVV.